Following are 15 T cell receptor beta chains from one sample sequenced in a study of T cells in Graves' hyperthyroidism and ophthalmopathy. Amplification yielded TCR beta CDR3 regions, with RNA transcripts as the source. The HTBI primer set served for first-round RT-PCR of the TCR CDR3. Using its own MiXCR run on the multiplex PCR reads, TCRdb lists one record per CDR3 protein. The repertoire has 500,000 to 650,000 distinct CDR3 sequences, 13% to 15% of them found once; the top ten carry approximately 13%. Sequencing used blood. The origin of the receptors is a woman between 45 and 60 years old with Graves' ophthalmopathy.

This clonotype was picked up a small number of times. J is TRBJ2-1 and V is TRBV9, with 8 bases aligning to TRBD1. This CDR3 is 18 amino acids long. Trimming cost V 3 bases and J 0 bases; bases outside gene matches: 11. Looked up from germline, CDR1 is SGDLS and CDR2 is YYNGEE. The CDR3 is CASSATGTGVSSYNEQFF. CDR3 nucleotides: TGTGCCAGCAGCGCCACCGGGACAGGCGTAAGCTCCTACAATGAGCAGTTCTTC.

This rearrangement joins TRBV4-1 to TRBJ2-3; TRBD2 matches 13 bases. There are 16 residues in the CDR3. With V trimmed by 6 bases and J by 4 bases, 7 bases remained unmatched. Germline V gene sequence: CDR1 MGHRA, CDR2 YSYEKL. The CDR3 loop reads CASRFTSGRAADTQYF. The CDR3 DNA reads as TGCGCCAGCAGATTCACTAGCGGGAGGGCCGCAGATACGCAGTATTTT.

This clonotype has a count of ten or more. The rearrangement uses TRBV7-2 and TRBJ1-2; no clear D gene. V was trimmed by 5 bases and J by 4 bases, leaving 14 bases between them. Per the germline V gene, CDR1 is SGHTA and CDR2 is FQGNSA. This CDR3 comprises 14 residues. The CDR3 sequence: CASSPELGGYGYTF. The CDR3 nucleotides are TGTGCCAGCAGCCCCGAGTTGGGTGGCTATGGCTACACCTTC.

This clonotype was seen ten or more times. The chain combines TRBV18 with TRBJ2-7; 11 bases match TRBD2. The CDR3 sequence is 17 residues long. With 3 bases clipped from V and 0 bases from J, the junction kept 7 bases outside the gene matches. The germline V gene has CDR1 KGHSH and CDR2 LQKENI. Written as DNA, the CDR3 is TGTGCCAGCTCACCGAATGGACTAGCGGGCAACTCCTACGAGCAGTACTTC. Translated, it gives CASSPNGLAGNSYEQYF.

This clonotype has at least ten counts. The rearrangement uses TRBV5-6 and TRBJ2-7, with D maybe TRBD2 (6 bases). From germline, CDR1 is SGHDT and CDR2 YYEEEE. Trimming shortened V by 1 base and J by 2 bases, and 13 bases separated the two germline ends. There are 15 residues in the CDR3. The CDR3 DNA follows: TGTGCCAGCAGCTTGTCGGGGGTTAGCACCTACGAGCAGTACTTC. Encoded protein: CASSLSGVSTYEQYF.

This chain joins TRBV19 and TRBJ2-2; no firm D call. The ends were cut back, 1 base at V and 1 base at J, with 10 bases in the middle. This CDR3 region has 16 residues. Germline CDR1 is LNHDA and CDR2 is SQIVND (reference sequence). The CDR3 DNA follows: TGTGCCAGTAGTATAGTGGGCACACAGAACACCGGGGAGCTGTTTTTT. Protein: CASSIVGTQNTGELFF.

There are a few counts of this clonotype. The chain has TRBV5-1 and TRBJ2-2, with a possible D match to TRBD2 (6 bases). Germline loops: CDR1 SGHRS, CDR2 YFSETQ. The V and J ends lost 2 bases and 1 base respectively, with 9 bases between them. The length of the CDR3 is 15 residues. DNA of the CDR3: TGCGCCAGCAGCTTTAGGAGGGTGAACACCGGGGAGCTGTTTTTT. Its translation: CASSFRRVNTGELFF.

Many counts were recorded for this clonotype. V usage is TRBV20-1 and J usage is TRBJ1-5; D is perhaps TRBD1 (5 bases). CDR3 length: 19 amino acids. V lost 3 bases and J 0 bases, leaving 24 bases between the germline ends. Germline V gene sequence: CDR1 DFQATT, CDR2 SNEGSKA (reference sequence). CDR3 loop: CSASSGLQGPDYSNQPQHF. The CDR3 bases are TGCAGTGCTAGCTCCGGGCTCCAGGGACCGGACTATAGCAATCAGCCCCAGCATTTT.

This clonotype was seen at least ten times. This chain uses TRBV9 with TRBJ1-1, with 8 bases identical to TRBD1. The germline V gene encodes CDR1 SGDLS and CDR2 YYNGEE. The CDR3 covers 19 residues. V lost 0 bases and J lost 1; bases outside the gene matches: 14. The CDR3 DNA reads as TGTGCCAGCAGCGTAGATTTGGGACAGGCTGTCTTAGGGAACACTGAAGCTTTCTTT. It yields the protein CASSVDLGQAVLGNTEAFF.

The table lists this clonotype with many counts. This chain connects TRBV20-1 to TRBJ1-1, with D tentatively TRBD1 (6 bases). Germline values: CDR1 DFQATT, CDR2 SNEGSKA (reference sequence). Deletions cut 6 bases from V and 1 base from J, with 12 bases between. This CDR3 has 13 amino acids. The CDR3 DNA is TGCAGTGCCTACGACAGGTGGAACACTGAAGCTTTCTTT. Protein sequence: CSAYDRWNTEAFF.

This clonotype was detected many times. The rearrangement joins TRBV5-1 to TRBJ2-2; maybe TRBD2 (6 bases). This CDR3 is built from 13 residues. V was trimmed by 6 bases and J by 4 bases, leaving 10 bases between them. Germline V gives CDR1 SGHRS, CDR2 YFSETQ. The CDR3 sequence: CASNDGSTGELFF. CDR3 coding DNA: TGCGCCAGCAATGACGGGAGCACCGGGGAGCTGTTTTTT.

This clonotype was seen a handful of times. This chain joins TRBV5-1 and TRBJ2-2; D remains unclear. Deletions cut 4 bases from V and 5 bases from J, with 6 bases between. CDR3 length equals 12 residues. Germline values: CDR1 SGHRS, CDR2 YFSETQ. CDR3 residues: CASSKGTGELFF. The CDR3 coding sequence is TGCGCCAGCAGCAAAGGGACCGGGGAGCTGTTTTTT.

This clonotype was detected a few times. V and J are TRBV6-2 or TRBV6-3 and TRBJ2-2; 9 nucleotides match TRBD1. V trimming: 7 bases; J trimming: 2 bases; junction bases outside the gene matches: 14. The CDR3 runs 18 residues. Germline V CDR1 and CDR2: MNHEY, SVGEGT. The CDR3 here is CASTTVRGDRANTGELFF. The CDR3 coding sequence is TGTGCCAGCACTACAGTTAGGGGGGACAGGGCCAACACCGGGGAGCTGTTTTTT.

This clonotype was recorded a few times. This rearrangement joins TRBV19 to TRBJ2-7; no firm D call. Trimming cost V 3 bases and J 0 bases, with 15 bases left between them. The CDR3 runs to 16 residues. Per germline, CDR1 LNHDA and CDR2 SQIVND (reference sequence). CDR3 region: CASSIFGRPLSYEQYF. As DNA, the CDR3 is TGTGCCAGTAGTATTTTCGGGCGGCCCCTCTCCTACGAGCAGTACTTC. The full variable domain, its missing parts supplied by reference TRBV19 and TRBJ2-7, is DGGITQSPKYLFRKEGQNVTLSCEQNLNHDAMYWYRQDPGQGLRLIYYSQIVNDFQKGDIAEGYSVSREKKESFPLTVTSAQKNPTAFYLCASSIFGRPLSYEQYFGPGTRLTVT.

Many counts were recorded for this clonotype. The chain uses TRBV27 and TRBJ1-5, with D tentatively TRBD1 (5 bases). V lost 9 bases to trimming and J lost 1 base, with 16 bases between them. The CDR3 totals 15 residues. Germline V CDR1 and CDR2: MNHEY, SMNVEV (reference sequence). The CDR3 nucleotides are TGTGCCAGTAAGGGGTTACAGGACAGCAATCAGCCCCAGCATTTT. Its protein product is CASKGLQDSNQPQHF.